This T cell receptor (beta chain) was identified during a study of T cell changes during pregnancy in multiple sclerosis. The CDR3 contains 12 residues. The V gene lost 3 bases and the J gene lost 2 bases, with 5 bases spanning the gap. Germline V gene sequence: CDR1 WNHNN, CDR2 SYGVQD (reference sequence). Measured with immunoSEQ multiplex PCR; TCRdb has only the in-frame clones, and not every one. The table records roughly 39,000 clones, approximately 91% of them present only once. The source of this sequence is a female donor with multiple sclerosis, enrolled in a pregnancy study. The rearrangement links TRBV10-1 to TRBJ2-7; D unclear. Sequencing used PBMCs (not recorded whether the cells were cultured). The CDR3 spells CASSEQTYEQYF. The CDR3 nucleotides read TGCGCCAGCAGTGAACAGACCTACGAGCAGTACTTC.